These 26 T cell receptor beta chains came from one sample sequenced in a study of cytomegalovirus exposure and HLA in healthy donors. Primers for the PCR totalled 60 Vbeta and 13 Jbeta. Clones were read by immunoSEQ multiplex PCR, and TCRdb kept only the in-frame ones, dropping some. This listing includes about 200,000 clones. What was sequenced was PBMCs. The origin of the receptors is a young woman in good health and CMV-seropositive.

CDR3 sequence: CATSRDYGQGGWTDTQYF. The DNA of the CDR3 is TGTGCCACCAGCAGAGATTACGGTCAGGGAGGTTGGACAGATACGCAGTATTTT. The V gene is TRBV15, the J gene TRBJ2-3, with D tentatively TRBD2 (6 bases). The V gene's germline CDR1 is LNHNV and CDR2 YYDKDF (reference sequence). Trimming left V 0 bases short and J 3 bases short, with 19 bases between. CDR3 length equals 18 residues. The full variable domain, with the rest looked up from reference TRBV15 and TRBJ2-3, is DAMVIQNPRYQVTQFGKPVTLSCSQTLNHNVMYWYQQKSSQAPKLLFHYYDKDFNNEADTPDNFQSRRPNTSFCFLDIRSPGLGDTAMYLCATSRDYGQGGWTDTQYFGPGTRLTVL.

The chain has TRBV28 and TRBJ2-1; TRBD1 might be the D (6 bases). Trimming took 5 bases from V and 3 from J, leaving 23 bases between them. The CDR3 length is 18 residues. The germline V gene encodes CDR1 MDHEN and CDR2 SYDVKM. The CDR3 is CASSRADSQLGGYNEQFF. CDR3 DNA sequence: TGTGCCAGCAGTCGCGCCGACTCACAGTTAGGGGGCTACAATGAGCAGTTCTTC.

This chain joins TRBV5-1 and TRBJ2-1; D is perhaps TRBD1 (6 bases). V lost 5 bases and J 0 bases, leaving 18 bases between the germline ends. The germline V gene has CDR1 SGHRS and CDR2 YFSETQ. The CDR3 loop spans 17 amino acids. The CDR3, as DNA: TGCGCCAGCAGTCGCGAAGCAGGGGTTAGCTCCTACAATGAGCAGTTCTTC. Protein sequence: CASSREAGVSSYNEQFF.

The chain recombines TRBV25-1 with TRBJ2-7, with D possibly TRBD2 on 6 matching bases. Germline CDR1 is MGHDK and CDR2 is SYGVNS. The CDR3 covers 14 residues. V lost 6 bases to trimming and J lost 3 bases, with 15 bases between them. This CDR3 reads CASRRPGGGYEQYF. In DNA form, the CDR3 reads TGTGCCAGCAGGAGGCCCGGGGGAGGCTACGAGCAGTACTTC.

CDR3 nucleotide sequence: TGTGCCTGGAGTGTCGGCGGGGGGTATGAGACCCAGTACTTC. It is translated as CAWSVGGGYETQYF. The rearrangement joins TRBV30 to TRBJ2-5, with 8 bases matching TRBD2. J was trimmed by 5 bases and V by 0 bases; bases with no gene match: 5. The CDR3 has 14 amino acids. Germline V gene sequence: CDR1 GTSNPN, CDR2 SVGIG (reference sequence).

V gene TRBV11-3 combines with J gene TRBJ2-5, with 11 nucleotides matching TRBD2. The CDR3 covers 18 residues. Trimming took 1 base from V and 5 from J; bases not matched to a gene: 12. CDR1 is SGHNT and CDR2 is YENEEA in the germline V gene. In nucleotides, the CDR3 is TGTGCCAGCAGCTTAGGCTTCCGGCTAGCGGGAGGTGGCGAGACCCAGTACTTC. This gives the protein CASSLGFRLAGGGETQYF.

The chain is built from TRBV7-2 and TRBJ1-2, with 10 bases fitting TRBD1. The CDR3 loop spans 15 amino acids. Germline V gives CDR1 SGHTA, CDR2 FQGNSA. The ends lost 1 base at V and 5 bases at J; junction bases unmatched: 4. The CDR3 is CASSLVGQGNYGYTF. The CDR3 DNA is TGTGCCAGCAGCTTAGTGGGACAGGGGAATTATGGCTACACCTTC. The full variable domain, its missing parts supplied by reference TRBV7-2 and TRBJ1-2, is GAGVSQSPSNKVTEKGKDVELRCDPISGHTALYWYRQSLGQGLEFLIYFQGNSAPDKSGLPSDRFSAERTGGSVSTLTIQRTQQEDSAVYLCASSLVGQGNYGYTFGSGTRLTVV.

In DNA, the CDR3 is TGTGCCAGCAGTGAATTCGGCATTCAGTACTTC. As protein: CASSEFGIQYF. V usage is TRBV6-1 and J usage is TRBJ2-4; no clear D. The CDR3 is 11 amino acids. The V end was cut by 2 bases, the J end by 9 bases, with 5 bases between. Germline V gene data show CDR1 as MNHNS and CDR2 as SASEGT.

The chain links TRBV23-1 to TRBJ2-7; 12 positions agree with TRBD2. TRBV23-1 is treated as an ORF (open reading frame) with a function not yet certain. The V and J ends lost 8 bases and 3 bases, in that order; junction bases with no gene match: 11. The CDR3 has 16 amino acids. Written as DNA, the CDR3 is TGCGCCAGCGCTCGGACTAGCGGGATACCTAGCTACGAGCAGTACTTC. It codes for CASARTSGIPSYEQYF.

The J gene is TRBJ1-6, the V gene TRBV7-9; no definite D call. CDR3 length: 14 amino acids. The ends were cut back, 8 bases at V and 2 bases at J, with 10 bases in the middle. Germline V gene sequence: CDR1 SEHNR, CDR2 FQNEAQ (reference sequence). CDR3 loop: CASVRETYNSPLHF. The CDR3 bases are TGTGCCAGCGTTCGGGAGACCTATAATTCACCCCTCCACTTT.

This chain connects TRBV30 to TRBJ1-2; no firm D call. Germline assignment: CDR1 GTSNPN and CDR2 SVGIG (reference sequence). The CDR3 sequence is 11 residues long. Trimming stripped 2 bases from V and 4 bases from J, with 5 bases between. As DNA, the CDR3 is TGTGCCTGGAGTTTATCCTATGGCTACACCTTC. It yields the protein CAWSLSYGYTF.

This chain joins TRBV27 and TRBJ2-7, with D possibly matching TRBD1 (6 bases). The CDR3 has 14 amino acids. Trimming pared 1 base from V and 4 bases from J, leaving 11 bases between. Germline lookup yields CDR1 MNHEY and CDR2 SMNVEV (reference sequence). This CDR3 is CASSLLGDKYEQYF. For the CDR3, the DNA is TGTGCCAGCAGTTTATTGGGGGACAAATACGAGCAGTACTTC.

As DNA, the CDR3 is TGTGCCAGCAGTGAATACAAGGGGTCGAACACTGAAGCTTTCTTT. It yields the protein CASSEYKGSNTEAFF. J is TRBJ1-1 and V is TRBV25-1, with D perhaps matching TRBD1 (5 bases). Germline V CDR1 and CDR2: MGHDK, SYGVNS. The CDR3 runs to 15 residues. Between the trimmed V and J ends, which lost 0 bases and 1 base, there was a span of 9 bases.

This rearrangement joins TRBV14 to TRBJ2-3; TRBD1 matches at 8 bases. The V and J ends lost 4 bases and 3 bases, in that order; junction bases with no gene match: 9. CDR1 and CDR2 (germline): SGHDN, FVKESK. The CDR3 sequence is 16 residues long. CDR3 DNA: TGTGCCAGCAGCCGACCCTCTGGACAGGGAACAGATACGCAGTATTTT. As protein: CASSRPSGQGTDTQYF. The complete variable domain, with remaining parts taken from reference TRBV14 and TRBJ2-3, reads EAGVTQFPSHSVIEKGQTVTLRCDPISGHDNLYWYRRVMGKEIKFLLHFVKESKQDESGMPNNRFLAERTGGTYSTLKVQPAELEDSGVYFCASSRPSGQGTDTQYFGPGTRLTVL.

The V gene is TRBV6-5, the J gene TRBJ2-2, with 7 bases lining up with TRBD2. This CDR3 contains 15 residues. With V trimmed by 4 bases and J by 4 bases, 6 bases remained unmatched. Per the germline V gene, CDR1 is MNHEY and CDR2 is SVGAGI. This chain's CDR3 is CASSSRGGTTGELFF. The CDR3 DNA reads TGTGCCAGCAGTTCACGGGGAGGGACCACCGGGGAGCTGTTTTTT.

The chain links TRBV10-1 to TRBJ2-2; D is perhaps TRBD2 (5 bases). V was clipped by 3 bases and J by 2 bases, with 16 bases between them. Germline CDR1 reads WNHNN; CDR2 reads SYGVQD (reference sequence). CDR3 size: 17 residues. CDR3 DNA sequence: TGCGCCAGCAGTGAATCCGGGATTGGGAAAAACACCGGGGAGCTGTTTTTT. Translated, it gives CASSESGIGKNTGELFF.

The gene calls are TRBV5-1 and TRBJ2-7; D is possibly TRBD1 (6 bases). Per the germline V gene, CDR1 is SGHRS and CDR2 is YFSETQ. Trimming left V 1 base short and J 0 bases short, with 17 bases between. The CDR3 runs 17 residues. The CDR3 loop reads CASSLSGTPSSSYEQYF. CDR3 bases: TGCGCCAGCAGCTTGTCGGGGACACCTTCTAGCTCCTACGAGCAGTACTTC.

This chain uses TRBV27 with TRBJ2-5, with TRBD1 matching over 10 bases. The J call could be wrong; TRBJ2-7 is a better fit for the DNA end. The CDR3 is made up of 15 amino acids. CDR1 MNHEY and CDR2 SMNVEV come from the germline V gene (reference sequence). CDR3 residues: CASSPGQGVPYEQYF. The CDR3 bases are TGTGCCAGCAGTCCCGGACAGGGGGTCCCCTACGAGCAGTACTTC.

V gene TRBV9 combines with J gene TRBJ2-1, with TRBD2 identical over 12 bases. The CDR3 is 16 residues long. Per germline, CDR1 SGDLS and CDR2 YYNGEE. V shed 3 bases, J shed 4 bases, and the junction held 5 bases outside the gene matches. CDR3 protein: CASSERTSGEYNEQFF. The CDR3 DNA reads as TGTGCCAGCAGCGAGAGGACTAGCGGGGAATACAATGAGCAGTTCTTC. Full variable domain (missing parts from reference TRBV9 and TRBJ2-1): DSGVTQTPKHLITATGQRVTLRCSPRSGDLSVYWYQQSLDQGLQFLIQYYNGEERAKGNILERFSAQQFPDLHSELNLSSLELGDSALYFCASSERTSGEYNEQFFGPGTRLTVL.

The CDR3 DNA follows: TGTGCCAGTAGCCCCGACAGGGGGCGAGAGGAGACCCAGTACTTC. Amino acids: CASSPDRGREETQYF. The rearrangement joins TRBV19 to TRBJ2-5; TRBD1 matches 10 bases. V lost 6 bases to trimming and J lost 5 bases; unmatched junction nucleotides: 9. CDR1 is LNHDA and CDR2 is SQIVND in the germline V gene (reference sequence). CDR3 length equals 15 residues.

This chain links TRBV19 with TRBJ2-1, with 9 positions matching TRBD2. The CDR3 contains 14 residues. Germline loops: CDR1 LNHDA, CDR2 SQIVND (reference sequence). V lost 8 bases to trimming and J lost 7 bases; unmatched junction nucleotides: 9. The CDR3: CASRLAGEVNEQFF. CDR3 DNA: TGTGCCAGTCGTTTAGCGGGAGAGGTTAATGAGCAGTTCTTC.

CDR3 in amino acids: CASRRTSGSYEQYF. CDR3 sequence (DNA): TGTGCCAGCAGACGGACTAGCGGGTCCTACGAGCAGTACTTC. The chain has TRBV11-2 and TRBJ2-7; 11 bases fit TRBD2. This CDR3 comprises 14 residues. V trimming: 6 bases; J trimming: 1 base; junction bases outside the gene matches: 2. CDR1 is SGHAT and CDR2 is FQNNGV in the germline V gene.

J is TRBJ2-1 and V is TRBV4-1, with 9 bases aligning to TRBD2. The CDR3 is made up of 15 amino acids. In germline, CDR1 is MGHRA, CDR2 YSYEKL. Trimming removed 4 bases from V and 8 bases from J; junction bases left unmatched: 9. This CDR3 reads CASSLYSGGRDEQFF. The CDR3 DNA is TGCGCCAGCAGCCTCTATAGCGGGGGCCGGGATGAGCAGTTCTTC.

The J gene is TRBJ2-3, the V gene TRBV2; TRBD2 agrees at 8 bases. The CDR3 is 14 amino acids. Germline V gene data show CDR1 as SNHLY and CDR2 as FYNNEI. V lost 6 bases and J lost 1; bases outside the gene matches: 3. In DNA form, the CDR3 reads TGTGCCAGCAGGAAAGCGGGAGGCACAGATACGCAGTATTTT. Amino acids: CASRKAGGTDTQYF.

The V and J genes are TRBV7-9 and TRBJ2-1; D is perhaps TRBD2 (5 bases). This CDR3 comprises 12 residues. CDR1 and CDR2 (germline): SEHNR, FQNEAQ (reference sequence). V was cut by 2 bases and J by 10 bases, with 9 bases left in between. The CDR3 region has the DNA TGTGCCAGCAGCTTAAGCGGAGCAGAGCAGTTCTTC. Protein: CASSLSGAEQFF.

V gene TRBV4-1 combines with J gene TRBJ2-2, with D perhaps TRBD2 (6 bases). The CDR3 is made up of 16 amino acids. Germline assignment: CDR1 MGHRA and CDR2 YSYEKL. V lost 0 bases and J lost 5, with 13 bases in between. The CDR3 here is CASSQDWAGGTGELFF. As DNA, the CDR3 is TGCGCCAGCAGCCAAGATTGGGCAGGAGGGACCGGGGAGCTGTTTTTT.